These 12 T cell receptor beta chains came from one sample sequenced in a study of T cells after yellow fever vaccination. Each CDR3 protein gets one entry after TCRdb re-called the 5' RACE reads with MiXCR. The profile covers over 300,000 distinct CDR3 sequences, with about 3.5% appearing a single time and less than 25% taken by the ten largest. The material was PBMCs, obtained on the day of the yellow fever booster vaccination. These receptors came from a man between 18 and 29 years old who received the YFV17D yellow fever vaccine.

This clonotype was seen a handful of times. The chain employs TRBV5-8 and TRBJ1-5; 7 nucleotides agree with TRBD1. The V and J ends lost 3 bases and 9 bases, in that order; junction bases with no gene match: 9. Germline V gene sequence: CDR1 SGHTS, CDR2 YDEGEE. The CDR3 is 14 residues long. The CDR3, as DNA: TGTGCCAGCAGCTCTGGACAGGCGGCGTTGCCCCAGCATTTT. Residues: CASSSGQAALPQHF.

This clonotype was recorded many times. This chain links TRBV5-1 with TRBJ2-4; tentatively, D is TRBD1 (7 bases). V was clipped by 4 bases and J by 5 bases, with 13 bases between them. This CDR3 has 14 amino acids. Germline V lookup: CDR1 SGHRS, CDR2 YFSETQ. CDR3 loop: CASSGGTAENIQYF. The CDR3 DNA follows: TGCGCCAGCAGCGGCGGGACAGCAGAAAACATTCAGTACTTC.

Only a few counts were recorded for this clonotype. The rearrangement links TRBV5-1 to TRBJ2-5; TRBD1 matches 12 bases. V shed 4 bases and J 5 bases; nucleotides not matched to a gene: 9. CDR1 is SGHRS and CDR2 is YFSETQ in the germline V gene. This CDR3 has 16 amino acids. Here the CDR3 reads CASSLRGTGGMETQYF. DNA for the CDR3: TGCGCCAGCAGCCTGAGAGGGACAGGGGGCATGGAGACCCAGTACTTC.

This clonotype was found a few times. Written as DNA, the CDR3 is TGCGCCAGCAGCCAAGAGCATGGGATCGCTGAAGCTTTCTTT. Its protein is CASSQEHGIAEAFF. V and J are TRBV4-1 and TRBJ1-1, with D unresolved. The V end lost 0 bases, the J end lost 6 bases, and 11 bases lay between the germline ends. The CDR3 extends over 14 amino acids. Germline V gene sequence: CDR1 MGHRA, CDR2 YSYEKL.

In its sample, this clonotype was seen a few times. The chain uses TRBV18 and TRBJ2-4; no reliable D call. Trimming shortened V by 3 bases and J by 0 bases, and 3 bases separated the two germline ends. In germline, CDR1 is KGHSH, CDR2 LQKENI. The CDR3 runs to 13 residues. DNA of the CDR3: TGTGCCAGCTCACCGGTAGCCAAAAACATTCAGTACTTC. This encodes CASSPVAKNIQYF.

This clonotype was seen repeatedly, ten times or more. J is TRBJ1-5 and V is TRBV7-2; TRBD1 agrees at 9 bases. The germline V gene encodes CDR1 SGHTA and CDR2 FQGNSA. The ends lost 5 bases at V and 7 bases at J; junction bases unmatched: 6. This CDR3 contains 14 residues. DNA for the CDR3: TGTGCCAGCAGCGGGACAGGGCGCTACCAGCCCCAGCATTTT. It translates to CASSGTGRYQPQHF.

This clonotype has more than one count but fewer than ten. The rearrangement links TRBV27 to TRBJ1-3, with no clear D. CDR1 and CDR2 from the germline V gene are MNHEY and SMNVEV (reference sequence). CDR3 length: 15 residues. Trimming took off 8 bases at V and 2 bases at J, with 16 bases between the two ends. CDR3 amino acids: CASSFSGGPGNTIYF. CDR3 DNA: TGTGCCAGCTCTTTCAGTGGCGGCCCTGGAAACACCATATATTTT.

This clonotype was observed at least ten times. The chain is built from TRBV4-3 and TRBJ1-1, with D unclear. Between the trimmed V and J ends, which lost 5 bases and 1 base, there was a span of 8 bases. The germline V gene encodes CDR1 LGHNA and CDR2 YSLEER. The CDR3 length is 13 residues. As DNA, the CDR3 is TGCGCCAGCAGCACCTACCGGAACACTGAAGCTTTCTTT. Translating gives CASSTYRNTEAFF.

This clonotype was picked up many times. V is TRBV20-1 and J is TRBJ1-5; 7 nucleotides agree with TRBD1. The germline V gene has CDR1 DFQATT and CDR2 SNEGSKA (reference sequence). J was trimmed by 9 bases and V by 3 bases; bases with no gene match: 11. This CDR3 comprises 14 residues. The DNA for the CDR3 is TGCAGTGCTAGCCGCACGACAGGGAGTGGGCCCCAGCATTTT. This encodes CSASRTTGSGPQHF.

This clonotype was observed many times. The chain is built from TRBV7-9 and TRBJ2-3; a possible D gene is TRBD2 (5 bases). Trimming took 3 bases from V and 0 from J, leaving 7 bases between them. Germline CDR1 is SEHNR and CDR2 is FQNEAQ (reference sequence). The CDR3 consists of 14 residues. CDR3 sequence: CASSFGVSTDTQYF. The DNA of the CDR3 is TGTGCCAGCAGCTTCGGGGTTAGCACAGATACGCAGTATTTT.

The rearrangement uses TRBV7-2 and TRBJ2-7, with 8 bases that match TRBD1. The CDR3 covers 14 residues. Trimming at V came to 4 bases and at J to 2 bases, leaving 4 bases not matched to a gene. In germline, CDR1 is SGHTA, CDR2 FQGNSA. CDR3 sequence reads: CASSSRTGPYEQYF. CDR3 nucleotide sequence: TGTGCCAGCAGCTCCAGGACAGGGCCCTACGAGCAGTACTTC.

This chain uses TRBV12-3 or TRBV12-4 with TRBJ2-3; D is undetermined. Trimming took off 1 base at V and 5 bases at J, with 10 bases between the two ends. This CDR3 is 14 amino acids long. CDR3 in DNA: TGTGCCAGCAGTTTAGAACTACACAGAGATACGCAGTATTTT. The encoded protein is CASSLELHRDTQYF.